This TCR beta chain was sequenced in a study of human T cells and chemical hapten exposure. Study-level background: Alopecia areata, totalis or universalis affected patients who were mostly female.

Whole-study results and caveats: PT1 expanded TCR counts and patch test score correlated positively.

The time point here: patch test 2, 6 weeks after DPC sensitization. As to treatment: therapeutic diphenylcyclopropenone sensitization with weekly scalp DPC. This clonotype was recorded a few times. Its antigen is undetermined. Unique molecular identifiers were affixed to discrete cDNA molecules within the library. TCRdb processed the RACE reads anew with MiXCR; each CDR3 protein has one entry. The sample consists of a few hundred thousand distinct CDR3 sequences, more than 5% of them appearing once. Sequenced material: whole blood, taken in connection with sensitization to the hapten diphenylcyclopropenone (DPC). The source of this sequence is a young woman with alopecia areata. Some clones in this sample may be carry-over from other donors' samples.

Here the CDR3 reads CASSQDIRGWNTGELFF. The DNA of the CDR3 is TGTGCCAGCAGCCAAGACATCAGGGGGTGGAACACCGGGGAGCTGTTTTTT. The chain links TRBV4-2 to TRBJ2-2, with TRBD1 identical over 7 bases. Per the germline V gene, CDR1 is LGHNA and CDR2 is YNFKEQ. The CDR3 loop spans 17 amino acids. V shed 0 bases, J shed 1 base, and the junction held 5 bases outside the gene matches.